This T cell receptor (beta chain) was identified during a study of CD8 T cells in ankylosing spondylitis. Ten or more counts support this clonotype. TCRdb independently ran MiXCR on the 5' RACE reads; one entry per CDR3 protein. The sample yields under 250,000 distinct CDR3 sequences, around 25% seen once. Sequencing was performed on blood, either unsorted or a sorted T cell fraction (not recorded which). The receptor was derived from a male donor with ankylosing spondylitis or in good health (not recorded which).

The CDR3 sequence: CASGRRNTGELFF. The CDR3 nucleotides are TGTGCCTCGGGACGAAGAAACACCGGGGAGCTGTTTTTT. The chain uses TRBV6-1 and TRBJ2-2; D is tentatively TRBD1 or TRBD2 (5 bases each). The ends were cut back, 11 bases at V and 2 bases at J, with 12 bases in the middle. The CDR3 contains 13 residues. Per germline, CDR1 MNHNS and CDR2 SASEGT.